This record covers a single T cell receptor beta chain. The sample is drawn from a study of blood T cell repertoires in COVID-19. CDR1 and CDR2 from the germline V gene are MNHEY and SMNVEV (reference sequence). The CDR3 has 17 residues. V was cut by 1 base and J by 4 bases, with 17 bases left in between. Sequenced by immunoSEQ multiplex PCR; TCRdb stores in-frame clones only, minus some. The sample shows 300,000 or so clones, more than 80% of them seen only once. The chain employs TRBV27 and TRBJ1-3; unclear D gene. This clonotype was obtained from a woman aged 25 to 39 who had recovered from COVID-19. The sample comprised PBMCs or T cells enriched from blood (not recorded which). This CDR3 is CASSLYPPASLGNTIYF. The DNA for the CDR3 is TGTGCCAGCAGTTTATATCCGCCCGCGTCTTTGGGAAACACCATATATTTT.